The 27 T cell receptor beta chains given below trace back to one sample, sequenced in a study of shared clonotypes between healthy human individuals (dated by TCRdb to the early 2020s). Libraries were built with the immunoSEQ multiplex PCR assay. The table was pulled from immuneACCESS by TCRdb, which kept in-frame rearrangements only. Such tables lose some clones; where checked, under half of the loss comes from unresolved V genes, and the rest has no known cause. For this sample there are more than 2,000,000 clones; roughly 92% appear just once. Jointly, the top ten make up around 0.15% of the sample. The sequenced sample consisted of naive CD4+ T cells sorted from blood. Per the publication, the cell subset or site label means: CD45RA+ positively selected. These receptors all come from a man between 18 and 35 years old in good health.

Written as DNA, the CDR3 is TGTGCCAGTAGTGCCAGTGACAATCAGCCCCAGCATTTT. Amino acid sequence: CASSASDNQPQHF. J is TRBJ1-5 and V is TRBV19; no firm D call. The CDR3 runs to 13 residues. The germline V gene encodes CDR1 LNHDA and CDR2 SQIVND (reference sequence). V dropped 5 bases and J dropped 3 bases, with 8 bases sitting between them.

J is TRBJ2-2 and V is TRBV28; 8 bases are shared with TRBD2. Germline CDR1 and CDR2: MDHEN and SYDVKM. V was pared by 2 bases and J by 4 bases, with 6 bases of the junction left unmatched. The CDR3 totals 16 residues. The CDR3 DNA reads as TGTGCCAGCAGTTTACGAGCGGGAGTAGGCACCGGGGAGCTGTTTTTT. Its protein product is CASSLRAGVGTGELFF.

Remarks on this clone: Additional DNA sequences in this sample encode the identical CDR3. This chain joins TRBV19 and TRBJ2-2; 9 bases are a match to TRBD1. This CDR3 spans 13 amino acids. In germline, CDR1 is LNHDA, CDR2 SQIVND (reference sequence). J gave up 4 bases and V 6 bases, and 0 bases lay outside the gene matches. CDR3 coding DNA: TGTGCCAGTAGGACAGGGGGCACCGGGGAGCTGTTTTTT. Protein product: CASRTGGTGELFF.

The J gene is TRBJ2-3, the V gene TRBV7-9; perhaps TRBD2 as D (6 bases). The CDR3 has 17 amino acids. V lost 2 bases and J lost 2, with 17 bases in between. Germline V gene data show CDR1 as SEHNR and CDR2 as FQNEAQ (reference sequence). The CDR3 region has the DNA TGTGCCAGCAGCTTATCTCGATTCGCGGGAATCACAGATACGCAGTATTTT. It translates to CASSLSRFAGITDTQYF.

The chain employs TRBV10-3 and TRBJ1-5; 7 bases are shared with TRBD1. J lost 4 bases, V lost 8 bases, and 5 bases had no gene match. Germline CDR1 ENHRY, CDR2 SYGVKD. The length of the CDR3 is 13 residues. The CDR3 reads CAIGQAENQPQHF. For the CDR3, the DNA is TGTGCCATCGGACAGGCTGAAAATCAGCCCCAGCATTTT.

The chain couples TRBV10-3 to TRBJ1-1; D is unclear. Germline loops: CDR1 ENHRY, CDR2 SYGVKD. Trimming pared 8 bases from V and 5 bases from J, leaving 9 bases between. The CDR3 sequence is 11 residues long. In DNA form, the CDR3 reads TGTGCCATCGGGGAGAGGACTGAAGCTTTCTTT. It codes for CAIGERTEAFF.

The chain is built from TRBV30 and TRBJ2-3; TRBD1 aligns across 7 bases. Unmatched junction bases numbered 9, after V lost 2 bases and J lost 4 bases. This CDR3 spans 15 amino acids. Germline CDR1 reads GTSNPN; CDR2 reads SVGIG (reference sequence). In nucleotides, the CDR3 is TGTGCCTGGAGTCTAAAGGGGGCGAGGGCAGATACGCAGTATTTT. Its protein is CAWSLKGARADTQYF.

With respect to this clone: Other DNA sequences from this sample encode an identical CDR3 as well. The rearrangement links TRBV5-1 to TRBJ2-7; D remains ambiguous. The CDR3 totals 15 residues. Germline CDR1 reads SGHRS; CDR2 reads YFSETQ. Trimming removed 2 bases from V and 2 bases from J, with 14 bases in between. Here the CDR3 reads CASSLVPGPTYEQYF. The CDR3 DNA reads as TGCGCCAGCAGCTTAGTGCCAGGACCCACCTACGAGCAGTACTTC.

The chain is built from TRBV7-2 and TRBJ2-1; 8 bases match TRBD2. The length of the CDR3 is 14 residues. V lost 3 bases, J lost 13 bases, and 11 bases stayed unmatched. CDR1 and CDR2 (germline): SGHTA, FQGNSA. For the CDR3, the DNA is TGTGCCAGCAGCTTTGCGGGAGGTGTCGAGAGCCAGTTCTTC. This codes for CASSFAGGVESQFF.

The rearrangement uses TRBV6-1 and TRBJ1-6; 7 bases align to TRBD1. The CDR3 extends over 16 amino acids. Trimming took 3 bases from V and 7 from J; bases not matched to a gene: 9. Germline CDR1 and CDR2: MNHNS and SASEGT. The CDR3 DNA reads TGTGCCAGCAGTGACTTGTTGGGACAGAGAAATTCACCCCTCCACTTT. It codes for CASSDLLGQRNSPLHF.

The sample holds a few counts of this clone. The gene calls are TRBV2 and TRBJ1-4, with 7 bases fitting TRBD1. Germline V gene lookup returns CDR1 SNHLY and CDR2 FYNNEI. CDR3 size: 14 residues. Trimming removed 6 bases from V and 3 bases from J; junction bases left unmatched: 4. Here the CDR3 reads CASSVQGANEKLFF. CDR3 nucleotide sequence: TGTGCCAGCAGCGTGCAGGGGGCTAATGAAAAACTGTTTTTT.

The chain carries TRBV30 and TRBJ2-3, with 7 positions matching TRBD2. CDR1 GTSNPN and CDR2 SVGIG come from the germline V gene (reference sequence). After removal of 0 bases from V and 5 bases from J, the junction contained 11 bases not matched to a gene. This CDR3 has 16 residues. The CDR3 sequence is CAWSVGSGGSRDTQYF. CDR3 bases: TGTGCCTGGAGTGTAGGGTCGGGGGGATCTAGAGATACGCAGTATTTT.

The chain has TRBV28 and TRBJ2-7; 12 bases are a match to TRBD2. The CDR3 has 15 amino acids. The V segment lost 8 bases and the J segment 0 bases; nucleotides outside the gene matches: 5. The germline gives CDR1 MDHEN, CDR2 SYDVKM. CDR3 amino acids: CASLLAGGLSYEQYF. CDR3 coding DNA: TGTGCCAGCTTACTAGCGGGGGGACTCTCCTACGAGCAGTACTTC.

The rearrangement uses TRBV28 and TRBJ1-4; D unresolved. V was cut by 3 bases and J by 7 bases, with 12 bases left in between. CDR1 is MDHEN, CDR2 SYDVKM, per germline. The CDR3 has 14 amino acids. CDR3 nucleotide sequence: TGTGCCAGCAGTTTGCCCTTTTCGACTGAAAAACTGTTTTTT. Residues: CASSLPFSTEKLFF.

The rearrangement links TRBV10-3 to TRBJ2-3; a weak D match, TRBD1 (6 bases). This CDR3 comprises 15 residues. Trimming removed 8 bases at V and 4 bases at J, with 19 bases between. CDR1 and CDR2 (germline): ENHRY, SYGVKD. The CDR3 nucleotides are TGTGCCATCGCAGGGGACGGACGGGTGGCAGATACGCAGTATTTT. Its translation is CAIAGDGRVADTQYF.

The chain links TRBV28 to TRBJ2-5; 8 bases map to TRBD2. With 6 bases clipped from V and 2 bases from J, the junction kept 5 bases outside the gene matches. CDR3 length: 14 amino acids. The germline gives CDR1 MDHEN, CDR2 SYDVKM. The CDR3 is CASSSGGVQETQYF. CDR3 sequence (DNA): TGTGCCAGCAGCTCCGGGGGGGTGCAAGAGACCCAGTACTTC.

This chain joins TRBV19 and TRBJ2-7; TRBD1 might be the D (5 bases). Germline V lookup: CDR1 LNHDA, CDR2 SQIVND (reference sequence). The CDR3 consists of 14 residues. Trimming cost V 2 bases and J 6 bases, with 14 bases left between them. CDR3: CASSIRAQGGEQYF. The CDR3 DNA reads as TGTGCCAGTAGTATACGGGCGCAGGGTGGCGAGCAGTACTTC.

V and J are TRBV5-8 and TRBJ1-2; D is perhaps TRBD1 (5 bases). Germline CDR1 reads SGHTS; CDR2 reads YDEGEE. CDR3 length: 16 residues. Trimming removed 0 bases at V and 4 bases at J, with 16 bases between. CDR3 sequence: CASSLENRRSVYGYTF. CDR3 DNA: TGTGCCAGCAGCTTGGAAAACAGGAGGAGCGTCTATGGCTACACCTTC.

This clone was observed once. The V gene is TRBV11-2, the J gene TRBJ1-4, with D maybe TRBD1 (5 bases). Germline values: CDR1 SGHAT, CDR2 FQNNGV. Trimming shortened V by 4 bases and J by 4 bases, and 13 bases separated the two germline ends. CDR3 length: 15 residues. DNA for the CDR3: TGTGCCAGCAGCTCTCACGGGGGGAATAATGAAAAACTGTTTTTT. Translated, it gives CASSSHGGNNEKLFF.

The rearrangement uses TRBV6-8 and TRBJ2-3; D gene ambiguous. The V and J ends lost 7 bases and 2 bases respectively, with 4 bases between them. In germline, CDR1 is MNHGY, CDR2 SAAAGT. The CDR3 sequence is 11 residues long. In DNA form, the CDR3 reads TGTGCCAGCATACTCACAGATACGCAGTATTTT. It specifies CASILTDTQYF.

The chain couples TRBV13 to TRBJ1-5; D might be TRBD1 (5 bases). V was cut by 6 bases and J by 7 bases, with 16 bases left in between. This CDR3 spans 14 amino acids. Germline CDR1 is PRHDT and CDR2 is FYEKMQ (reference sequence). The CDR3 sequence: CASRNSRVGQPQHF. In DNA, the CDR3 is TGTGCCAGCAGAAATTCCAGGGTGGGCCAGCCCCAGCATTTT.

The table lists this clone with a few counts. The chain couples TRBV30 to TRBJ1-1; D possibly corresponds to TRBD1 (5 bases). The CDR3 has 13 residues. Germline-derived CDR1 and CDR2 are GTSNPN and SVGIG (reference sequence). V dropped 0 bases and J dropped 6 bases, with 11 bases sitting between them. In nucleotides, the CDR3 is TGTGCCTGGAGTGTATGGTGGGGACCTGAAGCTTTCTTT. Protein: CAWSVWWGPEAFF.

The CDR3 is CASRNDRSWDGYTF. In nucleotides, the CDR3 is TGCGCCAGCAGAAACGACAGGTCTTGGGATGGCTACACCTTC. The chain carries TRBV5-1 and TRBJ1-2, with D perhaps matching TRBD1 (6 bases). Germline loops: CDR1 SGHRS, CDR2 YFSETQ. This CDR3 has 14 amino acids. Trimming took off 5 bases at V and 6 bases at J, with 17 bases between the two ends.

The rearrangement links TRBV5-4 to TRBJ2-3; D unclear. Trimming stripped 0 bases from V and 2 bases from J, with 7 bases between. Germline V gene lookup returns CDR1 SGHNT and CDR2 YYREEE (reference sequence). CDR3 length: 14 residues. The CDR3 reads CASSLDQSTDTQYF. CDR3 coding DNA: TGTGCCAGCAGCTTGGATCAGTCCACAGATACGCAGTATTTT. Drawing the rest from reference TRBV5-4 and TRBJ2-3, the complete variable domain is ETGVTQSPTHLIKTRGQQVTLRCSSQSGHNTVSWYQQALGQGPQFIFQYYREEENGRGNFPPRFSGLQFPNYSSELNVNALELDDSALYLCASSLDQSTDTQYFGPGTRLTVL.

This chain links TRBV11-2 with TRBJ2-1; 12 nucleotides agree with TRBD1. The CDR3 sequence is 16 residues long. J was trimmed by 7 bases and V by 5 bases; bases with no gene match: 9. Looked up from germline, CDR1 is SGHAT and CDR2 is FQNNGV. CDR3 amino acids: CASSPSGTGGRNEQFF. CDR3 bases: TGTGCCAGCAGCCCCTCCGGGACAGGGGGCCGGAATGAGCAGTTCTTC.

The genes are TRBV6-1 and TRBJ1-3, with D possibly TRBD1 on 5 matching bases. The germline V and J ends were trimmed by 3 bases and 0 bases, with 12 bases remaining between them. The CDR3 consists of 16 residues. Germline CDR1 is MNHNS and CDR2 is SASEGT. The DNA of the CDR3 is TGTGCCAGCAGTGAGATGACAGTGAGCTCTGGAAACACCATATATTTT. Amino acid sequence: CASSEMTVSSGNTIYF.

The genes are TRBV19 and TRBJ2-2; TRBD1 matches 7 bases. Trimming took 3 bases from V and 4 from J; bases not matched to a gene: 17. This CDR3 contains 19 residues. In germline, CDR1 is LNHDA, CDR2 SQIVND (reference sequence). CDR3 sequence reads: CASSMPSIYHRGPTGELFF. CDR3 bases: TGTGCCAGTAGTATGCCGTCCATCTACCACAGGGGCCCCACCGGGGAGCTGTTTTTT.